This entry features one TCR beta chain sequence. This clonotype has a count of ten or more. It lacks a known antigen. Base qualities are not provided; no much larger clone lies one nucleotide away. The data were taken from a study of T cells in Graves' hyperthyroidism and ophthalmopathy (dated by TCRdb to about 2019). Regarding the research as a whole: Peripheral blood samples were taken at the time of initial diagnosis, prior to any treatment. To identify TCR V-J signatures that set the groups apart, the researchers used a discovery cohort of about a hundred patients, made up of roughly 40 with Graves' ophthalmopathy and some 56 with stable Graves' hyperthyroidism. Prospective prediction of ophthalmopathy was tested in an independent validation cohort of 18 hyperthyroidism patients and 15 to 17 patients who later progressed to ophthalmopathy. The 75 to 100 discovery patients were randomly divided into training and test sets at a 7:3 ratio. In addition, the study compared T-cell repertoires in thyroid tissue and in blood from five or six Graves' hyperthyroidism patients. Once sampling was done, hyperthyroidism patients were given methimazole at a starting dose of 30 mg daily, whereas ophthalmopathy patients were given high-dose intravenous methylprednisolone. The paper reports TCR Vbeta CDR3 sequencing of 135 peripheral blood samples: approximately 41 ophthalmopathy, under 80 hyperthyroidism and approximately 17 progressor patients.

Findings and caveats that apply to the study as a whole: Most expanded thyroid clonotypes (frequency above 0.001) were also detected in blood, suggesting blood repertoires may reflect thyroid immune responses. A model built on a 13 V-J signature distinguished ophthalmopathy from stable hyperthyroidism, reaching 85% to 90% sensitivity and under 84% specificity in cross-validation and 80%/75% in testing. No statistical method was used to set the sample size in advance, and investigators knew the group allocation. In validation, the model predicted progression to ophthalmopathy with 65% to 71% sensitivity and approximately 72% specificity, a median of around six months before onset.

V is reduced by 5 bases and J by 7 bases, leaving a spacing of 15 bases between them. Based on the germline V gene, the CDR1 and CDR2 sequences are MNHNS and SASEGT. The CDR3 has 14 amino acids, counting the end cysteine and phenylalanine. The retained sequence is limited to the CDR3, 42 bases, with the frame set at the first base. Stable Graves' hyperthyroidism was defined as the absence of progression to ophthalmopathy over 18 months of follow-up. The hyperthyroidism patients were between 18 and 65 years old and newly diagnosed, with a disease duration of less than 2 months. Patients with uncontrolled infections, other autoimmune diseases, pregnancy or lactation were excluded. Diagnoses were based on clinical symptoms, serum thyroxine and TRAb, thyroid ultrasound and orbital computed tomography. PBMCs were isolated from approximately 10 ml of fresh peripheral blood by Ficoll-Paque density gradient centrifugation. Total RNA was extracted with Trizol reagent, and quality was checked on an Agilent 2100 Bioanalyzer.

Amplification of TCR beta CDR3 regions was carried out from RNA transcripts. The first round of RT-PCR for the TCR CDR3 was performed with the HTBI primer set and the Qiagen OneStep RT-PCR kit. A second multiplex PCR round built the libraries, followed by size selection and purification. Sequencing of the libraries was done on an Illumina HiSeq2000 using paired-end 100 bp reads. The authors' analysis ran thus. SOAPnuke was used to process the raw data, removing reads that contained adapters or uncalled bases, had a mean Phred below 15, or lacked an exact match to the constant primer or identifier. High-quality paired reads were merged using COPE v1.2.5, and each unique nucleotide sequence was defined as a clonotype. MiTCR v1.1 was used to align clonotypes to the IMGT TRBV, TRBD and TRBJ reference segments. The analysis was restricted to V-J combinations with a frequency above 0.0001, which together covered about 99% of the repertoires. A TCS score was defined as the ratio between F50 (clonal expansion) and ExV (chaos), using BLOSUM62-based TCRdist between CDR3 peptides within each V-J. Welch's t-statistics and random forest reduced 514 V-J features to about 13, which were used in a naive Bayes classifier (R e1071). Starting from the raw public reads, TCRdb applied fastp trimming at Q25, assembled clones with MiXCR and retained in-frame beta chains. Rows are unified per CDR3 protein, each entry keeping the most common DNA and genes. These V and J calls are TCRdb output, not the study's own analysis. The sample table holds roughly 720,000 distinct CDR3 sequences, of which roughly 17% were seen once. In total, the top ten clones hold roughly 16% of the sample.

The sample comprised blood. Recombination linked TRBV6-1 to TRBJ2-1; the best D guess is TRBD1, with 6 bases matching. This clonotype was obtained from a man aged 50-59 years with Graves' hyperthyroidism. CDR3 protein: CASSIQGIRNEQFF. The DNA sequence follows: TGTGCCAGCAGTATTCAGGGGATAAGAAATGAGCAGTTCTTC.